These T cell receptor beta chains were read from a single sample in a study of T cell responses to AZD1222 COVID-19 vaccine. Repertoires were generated with immunoSEQ multiplex PCR, while TCRdb's copy carries only in-frame clones and drops some. This sample has about 140,000 clones, with just over 90% found just once. Sequencing was performed on peripheral blood, taken on day 0 of MenACWY control vaccination. Source of these receptors: an adult in good health. CDR3s include the opening cysteine and the closing phenylalanine or tryptophan. D genes are given only for firm matches. Expanded clones are given a class, and other clones once, few, many or no size at all.

j_call,v_call,d_call,clone_size,cdr3_nt,cdr3_aa
TRBJ1-5,TRBV7-9,TRBD1,-,TGTGCCAGCAGCTTAGCAGGACAGGGTTGGAATCAGCCCCAGCATTTT,CASSLAGQGWNQPQHF
TRBJ1-2,TRBV24-1,-,once,TGTGCCACCAGTGATTTCTATGGCTACACCTTC,CATSDFYGYTF
TRBJ1-1,TRBV19,-,-,TGTGCCACTTTAGCGGGGACTGAAGCTTTCTTT,CATLAGTEAFF
TRBJ2-1,TRBV10-3,-,-,TGTGCCATCAGTGAGTCGGTTGGGCAGTTCTTC,CAISESVGQFF
TRBJ2-2,TRBV6-4,-,once,TGTGCCAGCAGTGACGGCTGGAACACCGGGGAGCTGTTTTTT,CASSDGWNTGELFF
TRBJ1-2,TRBV11-2,TRBD1,-,TGTGCCAGCAGCCGTTCCGGGACAGGGATCAACTATGGCTACACCTTC,CASSRSGTGINYGYTF
TRBJ1-1,TRBV7-3,-,-,TGTGCCAGCAGGAACGATCGGGATAAAACTGAAGCTTTCTTT,CASRNDRDKTEAFF
TRBJ2-1,TRBV4-2,TRBD2,once,TGTGCCAGCAGCCAAGAATGGACTAGCGGGAGGCCGGGGAATGAGCAGTTCTTC,CASSQEWTSGRPGNEQFF
TRBJ2-3,TRBV4-1,TRBD1,once,TGCGCCAGCGGAGCGTATTTCCAGGGGGGCACAGATACGCAGTATTTT,CASGAYFQGGTDTQYF
TRBJ1-1,TRBV30,TRBD1,once,TGTGCCTGGAATTACAGGGGAGACACTGAAGCTTTCTTT,CAWNYRGDTEAFF
TRBJ2-5,TRBV6-5,-,-,TGTGCCAGCAGTTACGGTCGCAGACAAGAGACCCAGTACTTC,CASSYGRRQETQYF
TRBJ1-2,TRBV20-1,-,-,TGCAGTGCTAGGGCAATATGGGGCTACACCTTC,CSARAIWGYTF
TRBJ2-2,TRBV21-1,-,-,TGTGCCAGCAGTATCCTTCGGGACGAACCGACCGGGGAGCTGTTTTTT,CASSILRDEPTGELFF
TRBJ2-4,TRBV3-1/TRBV3-2,-,-,TGTGCCAGCAGCCAAGGGGGACTGGGGGAAAACATTCAGTACTTC,CASSQGGLGENIQYF
TRBJ1-2,TRBV2,-,-,TGTGCCAGCAGCCCGGTTGTTGGGGGCTACACCTTC,CASSPVVGGYTF
TRBJ2-1,TRBV19,TRBD2,-,TGTGCCAGTAGTGAATGGGGCGGGACTAGCGATACCAATGAGCAGTTCTTC,CASSEWGGTSDTNEQFF
TRBJ1-6,TRBV15,-,-,TGTGCCACGGGGGCTTTCTATAATTCACCCCTCCACTTT,CATGAFYNSPLHF
TRBJ1-2,TRBV6-5,TRBD1,-,TGTGCCAGCAGACAAGCGCAGGGGGCTTCTGGCTACACCTTC,CASRQAQGASGYTF
TRBJ2-1,TRBV21-1,-,-,TGTGCCAGCACTGCCTTGCGGGAGGGCCAAAATGAGCAGTTCTTC,CASTALREGQNEQFF
TRBJ1-3,TRBV5-8,-,-,TGTGCCAGCAGCTTGGGGTGGGCTGCCTCTGGAAACACCATATATTTT,CASSLGWAASGNTIYF
TRBJ1-1,TRBV7-3,-,once,TGTGCCAGCAGCTTAGGTGCGGGGTACACTGAAGCTTTCTTT,CASSLGAGYTEAFF
TRBJ2-5,TRBV10-3,-,-,TGTGCCATAGCGACGGGTGGGCAAGAGACCCAGTACTTC,CAIATGGQETQYF
TRBJ2-7,TRBV12-5,TRBD1,-,TGTGCTAGTGGTTTGGTACGGACAGGGGGCTTCCAGGACGAGCAGTACTTC,CASGLVRTGGFQDEQYF
TRBJ1-4,TRBV5-1,-,many,TGCGCCAGCAGCTTGGTTTCAGCAACTAATGAAAAACTGTTTTTT,CASSLVSATNEKLFF
TRBJ1-5,TRBV19,-,few,TGTGCCAGTAGTATTAGTCGCGGTTCCGGTAGCAATCAGCCCCAGCATTTT,CASSISRGSGSNQPQHF
TRBJ1-1,TRBV27,-,few,TGTGCCAGCACCGACCGGGGATACACTGAAGCTTTCTTT,CASTDRGYTEAFF
TRBJ2-5,TRBV2,TRBD2,-,TGTGCCAGCAGTCCAGGGACTAGCGGGAGGGCCGGGGAGACCCAGTACTTC,CASSPGTSGRAGETQYF
TRBJ1-5,TRBV7-9,-,-,TGTGCCAGCAGCTTAGTAGTTCATCCAACGGATCTCCAGCCCCAGCATTTT,CASSLVVHPTDLQPQHF
TRBJ2-7,TRBV7-2,TRBD1,once,TGTGCCAGCAGCTGGGACAGGGGAGGCGAGCAGTACTTC,CASSWDRGGEQYF
TRBJ1-1,TRBV29-1,TRBD1,-,TGCACCGGGACAGGGGGTGGCACTGAAGCTTTCTTT,CTGTGGGTEAFF
TRBJ2-5,TRBV19,TRBD1,-,TGTGCCAGTTCAGACAGGGTTGAGACCCAGTACTTC,CASSDRVETQYF
TRBJ1-1,TRBV6-5,-,-,TGTGCCAGCAGTTACAGACCCCGGAACACTGAAGCTTTCTTT,CASSYRPRNTEAFF
TRBJ2-4,TRBV30,TRBD2,-,TGTGCCTCCTTTTTGCGGGAGAAAAACATTCAGTACTTC,CASFLREKNIQYF
TRBJ1-5,TRBV7-2,-,-,TGTGCCAGCAGCCGCCAGAGGGATCAGCCCCAGCATTTT,CASSRQRDQPQHF
TRBJ1-2,TRBV7-2,-,-,TGTGCCAGCATCCCCACAGGGACAATGGCTGGCTACACCTTC,CASIPTGTMAGYTF
TRBJ1-6,TRBV27,TRBD1,-,TGTGCCAGCAGTTTAAACGGACAGGAAGCACCCCTCCACTTT,CASSLNGQEAPLHF
TRBJ2-2,TRBV5-4,-,-,TGTGCCAGCAGCTTGGCCTCGGGTACCGGGGAGCTGTTTTTT,CASSLASGTGELFF
TRBJ1-1,TRBV29-1,-,-,TGCAGCGTGGGGGAGATAAACACTGAAGCTTTCTTT,CSVGEINTEAFF
TRBJ2-5,TRBV27,-,-,TGTGCCAGTGGGCCAGGGAGAGCGCTCGGAGAGACCCAGTACTTC,CASGPGRALGETQYF
TRBJ1-1,TRBV6-5,TRBD1,-,TGTGCCAGCACCCCGAGGGGGCCGGGGACTGAAGCTTTCTTT,CASTPRGPGTEAFF
TRBJ1-3,TRBV5-5,TRBD1,-,TGTGCCAGCAGCCGCGGGACAGGGCGGCTTTCGCCCGGAAACACCATATATTTT,CASSRGTGRLSPGNTIYF
TRBJ1-2,TRBV28,TRBD1,-,TGTGCCAGCAGTTTAGACAGGGGGAACTATGGCTACACCTTC,CASSLDRGNYGYTF
TRBJ1-1,TRBV7-2,-,-,TGTGCCAGCAGCCCCAGCGGGCTAATGAACACTGAAGCTTTCTTT,CASSPSGLMNTEAFF